This T cell receptor (beta chain) was profiled in a study of cytomegalovirus exposure and HLA in healthy donors. Vbeta (60) and Jbeta (13) primers were used in the PCR. Libraries were prepared by immunoSEQ multiplex PCR; TCRdb keeps only in-frame clonotypes and omits some of them. The sample shows around 140,000 clones, approximately 80% of them seen only once. As regards this clone: What it binds is not known.

Regarding the study as a whole: In terms of immune exposure information, only CMV serostatus was available. The study put 150 or so TCR beta chains on its list as cytomegalovirus-associated.

V was shortened by 6 bases and J by 10 bases, with 18 bases between the two germline ends. This CDR3 region has 13 residues. The V gene's germline CDR1 is PRHDT and CDR2 FYEKMQ (reference sequence). This chain joins TRBV13 and TRBJ1-2; D remains ambiguous. This clonotype originated in a man aged 30-40 years in good health and CMV-seropositive. Sequencing was done on a sample of PBMCs. The CDR3 DNA is TGTGCCAGCAGATTTTCCACGGGAAATGACTACACCTTC. Translation gives CASRFSTGNDYTF.